The TCR beta chain described here comes from a study of cytomegalovirus exposure and HLA in healthy donors. Study-level results: A few V segments could not be told apart, such as TRBV6-2 and TRBV6-3, and were left out.

Donors had nominal health at sampling but likely had unrecorded immune exposures. This CDR3 contains 14 residues. Germline lookup yields CDR1 GTSNPN and CDR2 SVGIG (reference sequence). A remark on this clone: Its antigen is unidentified. One end of the junction fails to match germline, which may point to a read error.

The PCR had 60 Vbeta and 13 Jbeta primers. Methods used by the authors: Per a later analysis, the number of unique TCR beta chains was around 79 million, of which some 9.9 million were shared. The method was immunoSEQ multiplex PCR; TCRdb's version includes in-frame clones alone and lacks a portion of them. The V and J calls and the clone size are those of that table, but D and trimming were determined from the DNA. The repertoire table contains fewer than 70,000 clones. The receptor's source is a man under 40 in good health and CMV-seropositive. The rearrangement uses TRBV30 and TRBJ2-5; unclear D gene. The material sequenced was PBMCs. CDR3 sequence: CAWSAGYLQENQYF. CDR3 in DNA: TGTGCCTGGAGTGCAGGTTACCTACAAGAGAACCAGTACTTC.